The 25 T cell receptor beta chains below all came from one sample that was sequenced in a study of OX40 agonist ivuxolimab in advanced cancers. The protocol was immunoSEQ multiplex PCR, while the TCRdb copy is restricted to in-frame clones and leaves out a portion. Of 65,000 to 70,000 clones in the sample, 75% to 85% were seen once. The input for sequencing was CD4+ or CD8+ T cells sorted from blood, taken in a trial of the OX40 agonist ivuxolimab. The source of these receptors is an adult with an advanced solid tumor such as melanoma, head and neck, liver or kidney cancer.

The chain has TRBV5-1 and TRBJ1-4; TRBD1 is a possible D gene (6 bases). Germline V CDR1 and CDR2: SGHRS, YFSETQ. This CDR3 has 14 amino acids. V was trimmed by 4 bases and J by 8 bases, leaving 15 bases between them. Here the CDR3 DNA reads TGCGCCAGCAGCGTCAGGGGCCCGGACGAAAAACTGTTTTTT. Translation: CASSVRGPDEKLFF.

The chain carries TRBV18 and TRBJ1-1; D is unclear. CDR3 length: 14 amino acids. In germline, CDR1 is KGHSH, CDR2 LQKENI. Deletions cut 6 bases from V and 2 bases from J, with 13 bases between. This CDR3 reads CASSAGPANTEAFF. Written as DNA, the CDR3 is TGTGCCAGCTCCGCGGGTCCTGCTAACACTGAAGCTTTCTTT.

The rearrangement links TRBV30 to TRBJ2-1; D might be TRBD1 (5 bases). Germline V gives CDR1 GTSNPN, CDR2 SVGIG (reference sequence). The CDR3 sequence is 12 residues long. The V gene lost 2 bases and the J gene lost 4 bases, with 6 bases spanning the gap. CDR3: CAWSSGYNEQFF. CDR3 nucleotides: TGTGCCTGGAGTTCAGGGTACAATGAGCAGTTCTTC.

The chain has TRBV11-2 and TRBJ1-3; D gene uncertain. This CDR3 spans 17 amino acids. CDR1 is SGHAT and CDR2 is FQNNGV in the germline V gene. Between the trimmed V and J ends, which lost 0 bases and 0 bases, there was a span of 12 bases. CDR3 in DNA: TGTGCCAGCAGCTTAGATGCCGCAACCTTCTCTGGAAACACCATATATTTT. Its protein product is CASSLDAATFSGNTIYF.

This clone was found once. CDR3 DNA: TGTGCCAGCAGCCCCGGGACAGAATACAATGAGCAGTTCTTC. Translation gives CASSPGTEYNEQFF. The chain employs TRBV7-3 and TRBJ2-1, with 7 nucleotides matching TRBD1. This CDR3 comprises 14 residues. V shed 5 bases, J shed 4 bases, and the junction held 5 bases outside the gene matches. The germline V gene has CDR1 SGHTA and CDR2 FQGTGA.

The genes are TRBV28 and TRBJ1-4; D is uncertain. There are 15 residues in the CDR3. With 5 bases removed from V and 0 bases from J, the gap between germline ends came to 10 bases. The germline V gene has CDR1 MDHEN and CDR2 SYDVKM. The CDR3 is CASSSGSATNEKLFF. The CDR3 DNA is TGTGCCAGCAGTAGCGGCTCCGCAACTAATGAAAAACTGTTTTTT.

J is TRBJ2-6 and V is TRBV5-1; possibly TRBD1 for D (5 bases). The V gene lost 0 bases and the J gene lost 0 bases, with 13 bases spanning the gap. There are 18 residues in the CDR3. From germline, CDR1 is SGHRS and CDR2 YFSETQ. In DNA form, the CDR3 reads TGCGCCAGCAGCTTGGAGGCCAGGGTCAACTCTGGGGCCAACGTCCTGACTTTC. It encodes CASSLEARVNSGANVLTF.

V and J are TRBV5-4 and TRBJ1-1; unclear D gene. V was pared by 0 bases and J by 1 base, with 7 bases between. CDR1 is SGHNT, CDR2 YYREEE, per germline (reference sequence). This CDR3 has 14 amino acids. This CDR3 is CASSLDLGNTEAFF. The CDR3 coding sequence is TGTGCCAGCAGCTTGGATCTGGGGAACACTGAAGCTTTCTTT.

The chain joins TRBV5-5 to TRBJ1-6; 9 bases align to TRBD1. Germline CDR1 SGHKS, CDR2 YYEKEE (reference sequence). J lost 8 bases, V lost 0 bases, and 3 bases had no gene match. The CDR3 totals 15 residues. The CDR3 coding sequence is TGTGCCAGCAGCTTGGGGGGACAGGGCGATTCACCCCTCCACTTT. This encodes CASSLGGQGDSPLHF. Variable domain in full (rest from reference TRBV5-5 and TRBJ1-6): DAGVTQSPTHLIKTRGQQVTLRCSPISGHKSVSWYQQVLGQGPQFIFQYYEKEERGRGNFPDRFSARQFPNYSSELNVNALLLGDSALYLCASSLGGQGDSPLHFGNGTRLTVT.

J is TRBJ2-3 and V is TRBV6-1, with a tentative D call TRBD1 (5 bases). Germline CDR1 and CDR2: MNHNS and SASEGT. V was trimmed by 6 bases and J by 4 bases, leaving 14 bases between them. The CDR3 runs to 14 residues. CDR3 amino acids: CASSLNRQSDTQYF. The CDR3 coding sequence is TGTGCCAGCAGCCTAAACCGACAGTCAGATACGCAGTATTTT.

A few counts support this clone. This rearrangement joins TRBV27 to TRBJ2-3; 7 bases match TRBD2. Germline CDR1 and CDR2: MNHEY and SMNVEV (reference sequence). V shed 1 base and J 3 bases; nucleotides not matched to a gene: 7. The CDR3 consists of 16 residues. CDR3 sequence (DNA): TGTGCCAGCAGTTTATATCAGCGGGGAGGGACAGATACGCAGTATTTT. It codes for CASSLYQRGGTDTQYF.

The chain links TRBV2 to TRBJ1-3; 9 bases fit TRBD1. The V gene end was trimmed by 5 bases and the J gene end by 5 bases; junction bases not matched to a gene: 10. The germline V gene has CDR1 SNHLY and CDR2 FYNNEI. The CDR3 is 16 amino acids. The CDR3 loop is CASSRGQGLYRNTIYF. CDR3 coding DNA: TGTGCCAGCAGTAGGGGACAGGGTCTATACCGAAACACCATATATTTT.

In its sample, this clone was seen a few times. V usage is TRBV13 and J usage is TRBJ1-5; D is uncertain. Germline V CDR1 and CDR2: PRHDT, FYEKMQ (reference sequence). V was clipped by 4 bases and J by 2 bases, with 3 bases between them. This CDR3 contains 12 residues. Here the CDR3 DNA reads TGTGCCAGCAGCTACGGCAATCAGCCCCAGCATTTT. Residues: CASSYGNQPQHF.

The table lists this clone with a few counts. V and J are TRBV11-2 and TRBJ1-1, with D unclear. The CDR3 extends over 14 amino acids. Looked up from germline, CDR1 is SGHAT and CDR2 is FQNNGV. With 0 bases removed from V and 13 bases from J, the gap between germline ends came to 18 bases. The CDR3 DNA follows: TGTGCCAGCAGCTTAGATGTTTCGGTAGGATGGGTTTTCTTT. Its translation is CASSLDVSVGWVFF.

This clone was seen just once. The CDR3 sequence: CASSFSPGLTEAFF. CDR3 in DNA: TGTGCCAGCAGTTTCAGTCCGGGACTCACTGAAGCTTTCTTT. The chain uses TRBV6-5 and TRBJ1-1; a weak D match, TRBD1 (5 bases). CDR3 size: 14 residues. Trimming stripped 4 bases from V and 4 bases from J, with 13 bases between. Per the germline V gene, CDR1 is MNHEY and CDR2 is SVGAGI.

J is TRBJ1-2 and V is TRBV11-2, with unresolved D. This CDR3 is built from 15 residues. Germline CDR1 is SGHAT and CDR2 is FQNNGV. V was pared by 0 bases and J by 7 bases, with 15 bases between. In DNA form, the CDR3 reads TGTGCCAGCAGCTTAGATAGGTCGGAAGCGGGTGGCTACACCTTC. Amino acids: CASSLDRSEAGGYTF.

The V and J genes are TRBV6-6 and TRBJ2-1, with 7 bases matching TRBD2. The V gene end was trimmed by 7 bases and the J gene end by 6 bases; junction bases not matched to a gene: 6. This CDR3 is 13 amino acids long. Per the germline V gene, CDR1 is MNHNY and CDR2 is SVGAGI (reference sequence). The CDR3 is CASNRGVSNEQFF. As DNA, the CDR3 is TGTGCCAGCAACCGGGGGGTAAGCAATGAGCAGTTCTTC.

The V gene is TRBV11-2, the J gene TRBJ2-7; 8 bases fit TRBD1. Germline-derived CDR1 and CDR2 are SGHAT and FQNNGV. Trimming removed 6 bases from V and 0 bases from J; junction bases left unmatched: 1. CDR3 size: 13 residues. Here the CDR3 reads CASRGTGSYEQYF. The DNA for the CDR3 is TGTGCCAGCAGGGGGACAGGCTCCTACGAGCAGTACTTC.

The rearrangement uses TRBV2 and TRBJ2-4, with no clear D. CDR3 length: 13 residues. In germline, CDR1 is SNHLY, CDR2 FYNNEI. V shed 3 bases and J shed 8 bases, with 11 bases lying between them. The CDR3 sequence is CASSEKLEHIQYF. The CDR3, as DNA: TGTGCCAGCAGTGAGAAATTAGAACACATTCAGTACTTC.

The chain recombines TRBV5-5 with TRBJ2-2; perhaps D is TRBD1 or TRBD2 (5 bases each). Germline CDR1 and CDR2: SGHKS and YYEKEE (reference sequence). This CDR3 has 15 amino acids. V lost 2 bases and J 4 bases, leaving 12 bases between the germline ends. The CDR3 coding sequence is TGTGCCAGCAGCTTTAGTATTGGGACCACCGGGGAGCTGTTTTTT. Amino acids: CASSFSIGTTGELFF.

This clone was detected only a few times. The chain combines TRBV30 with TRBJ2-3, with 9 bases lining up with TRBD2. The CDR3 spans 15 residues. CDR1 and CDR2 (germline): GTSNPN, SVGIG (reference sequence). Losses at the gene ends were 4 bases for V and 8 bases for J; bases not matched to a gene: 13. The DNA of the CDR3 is TGTGCCTGGAAAGGTAGCGGGAGCGGGCCCGGTACGCAGTATTTT. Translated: CAWKGSGSGPGTQYF.

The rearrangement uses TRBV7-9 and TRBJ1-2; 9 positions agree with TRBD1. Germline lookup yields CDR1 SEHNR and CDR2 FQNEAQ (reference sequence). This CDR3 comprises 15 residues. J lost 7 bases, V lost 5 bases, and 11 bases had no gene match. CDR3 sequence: CASSPRTGAGSGYTF. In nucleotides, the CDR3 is TGTGCCAGCAGCCCGCGGACAGGGGCGGGAAGTGGCTACACCTTC.

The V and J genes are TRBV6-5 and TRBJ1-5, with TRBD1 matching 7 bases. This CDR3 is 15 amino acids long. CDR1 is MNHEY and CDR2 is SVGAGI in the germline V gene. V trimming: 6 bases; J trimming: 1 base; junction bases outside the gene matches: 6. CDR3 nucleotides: TGTGCCAGCAGCCCTATGACAGGGAGCAATCAGCCCCAGCATTTT. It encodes CASSPMTGSNQPQHF.

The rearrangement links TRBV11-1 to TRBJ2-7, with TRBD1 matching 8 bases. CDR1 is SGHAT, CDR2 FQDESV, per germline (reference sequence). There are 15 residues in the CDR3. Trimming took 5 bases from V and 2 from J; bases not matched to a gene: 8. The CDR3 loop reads CASSDRDRRTYEQYF. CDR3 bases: TGTGCCAGCAGCGATCGGGACAGGAGGACCTACGAGCAGTACTTC.

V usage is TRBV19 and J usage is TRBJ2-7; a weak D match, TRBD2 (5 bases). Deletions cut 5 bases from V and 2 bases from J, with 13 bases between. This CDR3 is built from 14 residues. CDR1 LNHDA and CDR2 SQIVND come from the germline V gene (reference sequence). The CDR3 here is CASSARPGTYEQYF. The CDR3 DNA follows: TGTGCCAGTAGTGCTCGCCCGGGAACCTACGAGCAGTACTTC.